This note documents a single TCR beta chain sequence. Under the authors' procedure: Scientists estimated how many nucleated cells there were by amplifying reference gene primers. Sequencing was performed with immunoSEQ multiplex PCR; in TCRdb, only in-frame clones are kept and a portion is missing. V, J and clone size derive from that table, while D and trimming were established from the DNA sequence. The data contain approximately 65,000 clones, about nine tenths of them singletons. This specimen comes from a study of blood T cell repertoires in COVID-19. Background on the study: Both acute and convalescent COVID-19 samples were obtained from the United States, Italy and Spain. Sources were T cells, B-cell-depleted T cells, or PBMCs; the material itself was cDNA or gDNA.

CDR1 and CDR2 from the germline V gene are PRHDT and FYEKMQ (reference sequence). V lost 3 bases, J lost 6 bases, and 6 bases lay in between. This CDR3 is 11 amino acids long. Sequenced: peripheral blood. The chain joins TRBV13 to TRBJ2-7; a weak D match, TRBD2 (6 bases). The sequence was obtained from a woman aged 18-29 years with acute or convalescent COVID-19. CDR3 bases: TGTGCCAGCAGCTTGGAGGGCGAGCAGTACTTC. Its translation is CASSLEGEQYF.